These 32 T cell receptor beta chains came from one sample sequenced in a study of T cell changes during pregnancy in multiple sclerosis. Some clones are missing from TCRdb's copy, which holds only in-frame ones; the method was immunoSEQ multiplex PCR. The sample carries about 68,000 clones, 92% recorded once. The source material was peripheral blood, sampled in the second trimester of pregnancy. Source of these receptors: a female donor in good health, enrolled as a control in a pregnancy study.

V gene TRBV29-1 combines with J gene TRBJ2-7; 9 nucleotides agree with TRBD1. CDR1 and CDR2 (germline): SQVTM, ANQGSEA. Trimming at V came to 5 bases and at J to 3 bases, leaving 5 bases not matched to a gene. The CDR3 is 13 residues long. CDR3 DNA: TGCAGCGTTCTCGTGGACAGGGGCTACGAGCAGTACTTC. The encoded protein is CSVLVDRGYEQYF.

The chain carries TRBV9 and TRBJ2-7; 9 nucleotides align to TRBD1. With 0 bases clipped from V and 4 bases from J, the junction kept 5 bases outside the gene matches. CDR1 is SGDLS, CDR2 YYNGEE, per germline. There are 15 residues in the CDR3. CDR3 in DNA: TGTGCCAGCAGCGTAGATGGGACAGGGATTTACGAGCAGTACTTC. Translation gives CASSVDGTGIYEQYF.

The chain uses TRBV29-1 and TRBJ2-1, with 11 bases matching TRBD2. The junction had 8 bases not matched to a gene; V was cut back by 3 bases and J by 4 bases. The CDR3 totals 16 residues. Germline values: CDR1 SQVTM, CDR2 ANQGSEA. The CDR3 DNA follows: TGCAGCGTTGAGGGGACTAGCGGAGGAAATTACAATGAGCAGTTCTTC. Amino acids: CSVEGTSGGNYNEQFF.

V usage is TRBV4-2 and J usage is TRBJ2-2; D possibly corresponds to TRBD2 (6 bases). Germline CDR1 reads LGHNA; CDR2 reads YNFKEQ. Trimming pared 3 bases from V and 2 bases from J, leaving 10 bases between. CDR3 size: 15 residues. CDR3 DNA: TGTGCCAGCAGCCAGGAGGGGCGTAACACCGGGGAGCTGTTTTTT. This sequence encodes CASSQEGRNTGELFF.

This clone was seen just once. This chain links TRBV7-9 with TRBJ2-7; 13 nucleotides match TRBD2. CDR1 and CDR2 from the germline V gene are SEHNR and FQNEAQ (reference sequence). Trimming at V came to 3 bases and at J to 5 bases, leaving 4 bases not matched to a gene. The CDR3 has 15 amino acids. CDR3 residues: CASSFGLAGVDEQYF. The CDR3 DNA is TGTGCCAGCAGCTTCGGACTAGCGGGGGTTGACGAGCAGTACTTC.

A word on this clone: Other nucleotide sequences from this sample produce the same CDR3. CDR3: CASSSRQEQFF. The CDR3 DNA sequence: TGTGCCAGCAGTTCACGACAGGAGCAGTTCTTC. The gene calls are TRBV6-6 and TRBJ2-1; the D gene is possibly TRBD1 (5 bases). This CDR3 has 11 amino acids. CDR1 and CDR2 (germline): MNHNY, SVGAGI (reference sequence). V lost 4 bases and J lost 10, with 8 bases in between.

The CDR3 protein is CASSFGHPSYEQYF. The CDR3 DNA sequence: TGTGCCAGCAGCTTCGGACACCCCTCCTACGAGCAGTACTTC. The chain is built from TRBV11-2 and TRBJ2-7; possibly TRBD1 for D (5 bases). V was clipped by 3 bases and J by 0 bases, with 9 bases between them. CDR1 is SGHAT, CDR2 FQNNGV, per germline. There are 14 residues in the CDR3.

The chain links TRBV7-2 to TRBJ1-1; D remains unclear. V was cut by 5 bases and J by 4 bases, with 11 bases left in between. The CDR3 consists of 13 residues. The germline V gene has CDR1 SGHTA and CDR2 FQGNSA. The CDR3 is CASSLQTFTEAFF. CDR3 nucleotides: TGTGCCAGCAGCCTCCAGACTTTCACTGAAGCTTTCTTT.

V and J are TRBV7-9 and TRBJ1-5; D is uncertain. Germline CDR1 and CDR2: SEHNR and FQNEAQ (reference sequence). The CDR3 has 14 residues. With 3 bases removed from V and 3 bases from J, the gap between germline ends came to 9 bases. CDR3 bases: TGTGCCAGCAGCTTTACCGGAGACAATCAGCCCCAGCATTTT. It yields the protein CASSFTGDNQPQHF.

The chain joins TRBV25-1 to TRBJ1-1; possibly TRBD1 for D (6 bases). The germline gives CDR1 MGHDK, CDR2 SYGVNS. V lost 2 bases and J lost 9, with 7 bases in between. The CDR3 length is 11 residues. The CDR3 nucleotides are TGTGCCAGCAGTGAAGGACAGAAAGCTTTCTTT. It specifies CASSEGQKAFF.

This clone was seen only once. This chain joins TRBV28 and TRBJ2-3; 7 bases match TRBD2. This CDR3 contains 15 residues. The J segment lost 1 base and the V segment lost 6 bases, leaving 7 bases of the junction unmatched. The V gene's germline CDR1 is MDHEN and CDR2 SYDVKM. The CDR3 sequence is CASREAGDGTDTQYF. As DNA, the CDR3 is TGTGCCAGCAGGGAGGCGGGGGATGGCACAGATACGCAGTATTTT.

This clone is medium-sized in the sample. The gene calls are TRBV19 and TRBJ1-2; D ambiguous. CDR3 size: 13 residues. CDR1 LNHDA and CDR2 SQIVND come from the germline V gene (reference sequence). V lost 1 base and J 4 bases, leaving 7 bases between the germline ends. CDR3 sequence (DNA): TGTGCCAGTAGTATAGCCATGTCCTATGGCTACACCTTC. It translates to CASSIAMSYGYTF.

This clone has only one observation. J is TRBJ2-2 and V is TRBV4-3; TRBD1 matches at 9 bases. Trimming cost V 6 bases and J 4 bases; bases outside gene matches: 9. This CDR3 has 16 residues. Germline values: CDR1 LGHNA, CDR2 YSLEER. The CDR3 nucleotides are TGCGCCAGCAGTGCAGGAGGGGACAGGGTCACCGGGGAGCTGTTTTTT. Translated: CASSAGGDRVTGELFF.

V usage is TRBV7-9 and J usage is TRBJ2-7, with D tentatively TRBD1 (6 bases). The V end lost 5 bases, the J end lost 3 bases, and 17 bases lay between the germline ends. Germline CDR1 is SEHNR and CDR2 is FQNEAQ (reference sequence). The CDR3 consists of 15 residues. CDR3 protein: CASSPKTAGVYEQYF. For the CDR3, the DNA is TGTGCCAGCAGCCCGAAAACGGCAGGGGTCTACGAGCAGTACTTC.

The gene calls are TRBV2 and TRBJ2-1; 7 nucleotides line up with TRBD1. V trimming: 6 bases; J trimming: 0 bases; junction bases outside the gene matches: 8. The germline gives CDR1 SNHLY, CDR2 FYNNEI. This CDR3 comprises 16 residues. CDR3 protein: CASSDTGQSSYNEQFF. In DNA, the CDR3 is TGTGCCAGCAGCGATACGGGACAGAGCTCCTACAATGAGCAGTTCTTC.

This clone was picked up one time. The chain employs TRBV28 and TRBJ2-4, with TRBD2 identical over 8 bases. Germline V gene lookup returns CDR1 MDHEN and CDR2 SYDVKM. V gave up 7 bases and J gave up 6 bases; unmatched junction bases: 14. The length of the CDR3 is 16 residues. For the CDR3, the DNA is TGTGCCAGCACCCCTAGCGGGCTAGGGGCAGGAAACATTCAGTACTTC. It codes for CASTPSGLGAGNIQYF.

The V gene is TRBV4-1, the J gene TRBJ2-7; 7 nucleotides line up with TRBD1. This CDR3 has 16 amino acids. V was clipped by 0 bases and J by 4 bases; unmatched bases: 9. Germline assignment: CDR1 MGHRA and CDR2 YSYEKL. The CDR3 spells CASSQERMRGRYEQYF. The CDR3 DNA is TGCGCCAGCAGCCAAGAGAGGATGAGGGGGCGATACGAGCAGTACTTC.

To note about this clone: The sample has other DNA sequences that encode this CDR3 too. The chain joins TRBV6-5 to TRBJ2-1; the match to TRBD1 covers 9 bases. The CDR3 spans 15 residues. The germline gives CDR1 MNHEY, CDR2 SVGAGI. The V segment lost 4 bases and the J segment 2 bases; nucleotides outside the gene matches: 3. In nucleotides, the CDR3 is TGTGCCAGCAGTTTCGACAGGGGGACCTACAATGAGCAGTTCTTC. It encodes CASSFDRGTYNEQFF.

J is TRBJ1-4 and V is TRBV2; no clear D. V was cut by 4 bases and J by 0 bases, with 6 bases left in between. The CDR3 spans 14 residues. Germline V gene sequence: CDR1 SNHLY, CDR2 FYNNEI. The CDR3 spells CASSARSTNEKLFF. The CDR3, as DNA: TGTGCCAGCAGTGCGCGGTCAACTAATGAAAAACTGTTTTTT.

CDR3 bases: TGTGCCAGCAGCCTTCTGGGGGGGGAAAAACTGTTTTTT. Protein: CASSLLGGEKLFF. The chain has TRBV5-6 and TRBJ1-4, with a weak D call TRBD1 (5 bases). The CDR3 is 13 residues long. The V end lost 4 bases, the J end lost 8 bases, and 12 bases lay between the germline ends. The germline CDR1 and CDR2 sequences are SGHDT and YYEEEE.

This sequence joins TRBV28 and TRBJ1-1; D perhaps matches TRBD1 (5 bases). With 3 bases removed from V and 2 bases from J, the gap between germline ends came to 10 bases. The germline CDR1 and CDR2 sequences are MDHEN and SYDVKM. The CDR3 runs 14 residues. DNA for the CDR3: TGTGCCAGCAGTTTTCGACAGCGAAACACTGAAGCTTTCTTT. This codes for CASSFRQRNTEAFF. Full variable domain (remainder filled in from reference TRBV28 and TRBJ1-1): DVKVTQSSRYLVKRTGEKVFLECVQDMDHENMFWYRQDPGLGLRLIYFSYDVKMKEKGDIPEGYSVSREKKERFSLILESASTNQTSMYLCASSFRQRNTEAFFGQGTRLTVV.

The chain couples TRBV9 to TRBJ2-5; tentatively, D is TRBD2 (6 bases). Germline V CDR1 and CDR2: SGDLS, YYNGEE. CDR3 length: 14 residues. V lost 0 bases and J lost 5, with 11 bases in between. The CDR3 loop is CASSVDGGRETQYF. The CDR3 coding sequence is TGTGCCAGCAGCGTAGACGGGGGACGGGAGACCCAGTACTTC.

The chain uses TRBV9 and TRBJ2-6; no definite D call. This CDR3 region has 14 residues. Germline V gives CDR1 SGDLS, CDR2 YYNGEE. V lost 4 bases and J lost 2, with 7 bases in between. CDR3 region: CASSLGTGANVLTF. For the CDR3, the DNA is TGTGCCAGCAGCCTGGGCACTGGGGCCAACGTCCTGACTTTC.

This rearrangement joins TRBV11-2 to TRBJ2-1; 7 nucleotides match TRBD2. CDR1 and CDR2 from the germline V gene are SGHAT and FQNNGV. With 1 base clipped from V and 5 bases from J, the junction kept 5 bases outside the gene matches. The CDR3 is 15 amino acids. CDR3 protein: CASSLAAGLNNEQFF. The CDR3 DNA sequence: TGTGCCAGCAGCTTAGCAGCGGGACTTAACAATGAGCAGTTCTTC.

The chain carries TRBV5-1 and TRBJ2-5; D is perhaps TRBD2 (6 bases). Germline CDR1 reads SGHRS; CDR2 reads YFSETQ. The length of the CDR3 is 17 residues. Trimming took 2 bases from V and 1 from J, leaving 18 bases between them. This CDR3 is CASSFGASAGLQETQYF. Written as DNA, the CDR3 is TGCGCCAGCAGCTTTGGGGCTAGCGCAGGGCTCCAAGAGACCCAGTACTTC.

The chain uses TRBV5-8 and TRBJ2-3; 12 nucleotides align to TRBD2. The length of the CDR3 is 16 residues. Germline loops: CDR1 SGHTS, CDR2 YDEGEE. The V segment lost 6 bases and the J segment 0 bases; nucleotides outside the gene matches: 5. The CDR3 nucleotides are TGTGCCAGCACCAGACTAGCGGGGGCTAGCACAGATACGCAGTATTTT. Amino acid sequence: CASTRLAGASTDTQYF.

This chain uses TRBV7-8 with TRBJ2-1; weak D call: TRBD2 (6 bases). Per germline, CDR1 SGHVS and CDR2 FQNEAQ. Between the trimmed V and J ends, which lost 6 bases and 9 bases, there was a span of 12 bases. This CDR3 is built from 12 residues. The CDR3 bases are TGTGCCAGCAGGCTTAGCGGTCCTGAGCAGTTCTTC. Encoded protein: CASRLSGPEQFF.

The chain couples TRBV29-1 to TRBJ2-5; a possible D gene is TRBD2 (7 bases). V shed 7 bases and J shed 2 bases, with 14 bases lying between them. Germline CDR1 SQVTM, CDR2 ANQGSEA. CDR3 length: 13 amino acids. The CDR3 sequence: CSAGGGGQETQYF. For the CDR3, the DNA is TGCAGCGCCGGAGGGGGGGGGCAAGAGACCCAGTACTTC. Using reference TRBV29-1 and TRBJ2-5 for the parts outside the CDR3, the full variable domain is SAVISQKPSRDICQRGTSLTIQCQVDSQVTMMFWYRQQPGQSLTLIATANQGSEATYESGFVIDKFPISRPNLTFSTLTVSNMSPEDSSIYLCSAGGGGQETQYFGPGTRLLVL.

The chain links TRBV2 to TRBJ1-2, with 8 positions matching TRBD1. The CDR3 has 14 residues. Germline V gene sequence: CDR1 SNHLY, CDR2 FYNNEI. Unmatched junction bases numbered 10, after V lost 5 bases and J lost 8 bases. CDR3 in DNA: TGTGCCAGCAGTACGACAGGGGAACTGGGCGGCTACACCTTC. Its translation is CASSTTGELGGYTF.

The chain carries TRBV29-1 and TRBJ2-3; the D gene is possibly TRBD2 (6 bases). The CDR3 is 15 residues long. Trimming took off 6 bases at V and 0 bases at J, with 16 bases between the two ends. Germline assignment: CDR1 SQVTM and CDR2 ANQGSEA. The CDR3 DNA reads as TGCAGCGTGGCCTATAGCGGAGAAAGCACAGATACGCAGTATTTT. Residues: CSVAYSGESTDTQYF.

The chain recombines TRBV25-1 with TRBJ2-2, with D perhaps TRBD2 (5 bases). Germline V gene sequence: CDR1 MGHDK, CDR2 SYGVNS. This CDR3 has 13 residues. V lost 5 bases and J 7 bases, leaving 11 bases between the germline ends. The CDR3 DNA reads as TGTGCCAGCAGTCCCTCCGGGGTCGGGGAGCTGTTTTTT. Amino acid sequence: CASSPSGVGELFF.

The CDR3, as DNA: TGTGCCAGCAGCCAAGCCCCAGGGGATACCGGGGAGCTGTTTTTT. The encoded protein is CASSQAPGDTGELFF. The rearrangement uses TRBV4-2 and TRBJ2-2, with D possibly TRBD1 on 6 matching bases. This CDR3 is 15 amino acids long. Per germline, CDR1 LGHNA and CDR2 YNFKEQ. Between the trimmed V and J ends, which lost 1 base and 5 bases, there was a span of 11 bases.